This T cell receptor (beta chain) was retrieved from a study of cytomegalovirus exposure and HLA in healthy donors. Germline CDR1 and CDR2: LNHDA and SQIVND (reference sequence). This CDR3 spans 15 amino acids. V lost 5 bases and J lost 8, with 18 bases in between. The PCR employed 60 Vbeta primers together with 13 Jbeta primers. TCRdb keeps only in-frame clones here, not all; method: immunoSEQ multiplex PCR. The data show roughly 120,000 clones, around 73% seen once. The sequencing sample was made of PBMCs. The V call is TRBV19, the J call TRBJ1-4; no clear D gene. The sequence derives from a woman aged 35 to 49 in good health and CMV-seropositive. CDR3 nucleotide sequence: TGTGCCAGTAGTGCGGACCTTCGAGGGAAAGAAAAACTGTTTTTT. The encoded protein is CASSADLRGKEKLFF.